A selection of T cell receptor beta chains follows, all from one sample in a study of blood T cell repertoires in COVID-19. The method was immunoSEQ multiplex PCR; TCRdb's version includes in-frame clones alone and lacks a portion of them. The data show roughly 80,000 clones, over 75% seen once. The sequenced material came from peripheral blood. These receptors all stem from a man between 45 and 60 years old with active COVID-19. CDR3s include the opening cysteine and the closing phenylalanine or tryptophan. A D gene is named only where the DNA matches it firmly. Clone sizes are given selectively: once, few, many, or a class where the clone is expanded.

D gene	clone size	CDR3 length	V gene	J gene	CDR3 DNA	CDR3 protein
TRBD1	-	15	TRBV30	TRBJ2-2	TGTGCCTGGACACGGGGACAGGGGGACACCGGGGAGCTGTTTTTT	CAWTRGQGDTGELFF
TRBD1	-	12	TRBV2	TRBJ1-1	TGTGCCAGCAGCGCCGACAGGGATGAAGCTTTCTTT	CASSADRDEAFF
-	once	14	TRBV19	TRBJ2-1	TGTGCCAGTAGTATAGTTCCACTCGGCGGTGAGCAGTTCTTC	CASSIVPLGGEQFF
TRBD1	-	18	TRBV7-3	TRBJ2-1	TGTGCCAGCAGCCAGACCATGGGACAGGGGGCATGGGGCAATGAGCAGTTCTTC	CASSQTMGQGAWGNEQFF
TRBD1	-	15	TRBV6-5	TRBJ1-6	TGTGCCAGCAGTTACGAGGGGGCTCGGAATTCACCCCTCCACTTT	CASSYEGARNSPLHF
-	once	14	TRBV28	TRBJ2-7	TGTGCCAGCAGTTTGGGGGGGCGCAAAGACGAGCAGTACTTC	CASSLGGRKDEQYF
-	-	17	TRBV28	TRBJ1-5	TGTGCCAGCAGTTTAGACCAGGCCAGGTTAAGGCATCAGCCCCAGCATTTT	CASSLDQARLRHQPQHF
-	-	16	TRBV14	TRBJ2-1	TGTGCCAGCAGCCCCTGGTCGGGTGAGAGTTTGGATGAGCAGTTCTTC	CASSPWSGESLDEQFF
-	-	13	TRBV14	TRBJ1-1	TGTGCCAGCAGTCTCCAGGCCAACACTGAAGCTTTCTTT	CASSLQANTEAFF
-	-	15	TRBV19	TRBJ1-4	TGTGCCAGTAGGCGCAACAGAAGGACTAATGAAAAACTGTTTTTT	CASRRNRRTNEKLFF
TRBD2	-	16	TRBV27	TRBJ2-7	TGTGCCAGCAGTTTATACGGGGGGGAGCCGCGGCTTGGGCAGTACTTC	CASSLYGGEPRLGQYF